A single sample is the source of the 18 T cell receptor beta chains below, sequenced in a study of blood T cells in healthy people across ages. Alongside a J-beta primer mix, a sample-barcoded 5' primer served in a second PCR lasting about 6 to 11 cycles. Via MiXCR, TCRdb re-called the 5' RACE reads, giving one row per CDR3 protein. This table holds about 1.6 million distinct CDR3 sequences, about 31% found once. Sequencing was performed on blood. The receptor set was obtained from a woman in her twenties or thirties in good health.

V is TRBV10-3 and J is TRBJ1-3; D ambiguous. CDR3 length: 15 residues. V gave up 6 bases and J gave up 0 bases, with 12 bases separating them. CDR1 and CDR2 from the germline V gene are ENHRY and SYGVKD. CDR3 sequence (DNA): TGTGCCATCAGAGACGGCGGGAGCTCTGGAAACACCATATATTTT. Translation: CAIRDGGSSGNTIYF.

Remarks on this clonotype: A read error may account for a junction end that differs from germline. V usage is TRBV4-1 and J usage is TRBJ2-1; 10 bases map to TRBD1. In germline, CDR1 is MGHRA, CDR2 YSYEKL. CDR3 length: 15 amino acids. CDR3 DNA: TGCGCCAGCAGCCAAAAGAGGACAGGGGGGAATGAGCAGTGCTTC. It specifies CASSQKRTGGNEQCF.

CDR3 loop: CASSQEIGLKTNEKLFF. CDR3 DNA: TGCGCCAGCAGCCAAGAAATTGGGTTAAAGACTAATGAAAAACTGTTTTTT. The rearrangement uses TRBV4-1 and TRBJ1-4, with unresolved D. Deletions cut 0 bases from V and 2 bases from J, with 13 bases between. This CDR3 region has 17 residues. Germline CDR1 and CDR2: MGHRA and YSYEKL.

Concerning this clonotype: Mismatch with germline at one junction end may stem from a read error. This chain joins TRBV5-6 and TRBJ2-5; D not resolved. The V gene's germline CDR1 is SGHDT and CDR2 YYEEEE. The length of the CDR3 is 13 residues. In DNA form, the CDR3 reads TGTGCCGGCAGCGACGGGTATCCTAGTGAGCAGTACTTC. As protein: CAGSDGYPSEQYF.

There are a few counts of this clonotype. J is TRBJ2-1 and V is TRBV7-6; no firm D call. The CDR3 runs to 15 residues. V was clipped by 5 bases and J by 4 bases, with 15 bases between them. Germline-derived CDR1 and CDR2 are SGHVS and FNYEAQ. CDR3 loop: CASSPKGGPYNEQFF. For the CDR3, the DNA is TGTGCCAGCAGCCCAAAAGGTGGCCCATACAATGAGCAGTTCTTC.

The sample holds a few counts of this clonotype. The rearrangement joins TRBV6-2 or TRBV6-3 to TRBJ2-7; D is possibly TRBD1 or TRBD2 (6 bases each). Trimming removed 4 bases from V and 4 bases from J, with 17 bases in between. The CDR3 is 15 amino acids. Germline lookup yields CDR1 MNHEY and CDR2 SVGEGT. This CDR3 is CASSSPRGRRYEQYF. The CDR3, as DNA: TGTGCCAGCAGTTCCCCTAGGGGGAGGAGGTACGAGCAGTACTTC.

In its sample, this clonotype was seen a few times. The chain recombines TRBV4-1 with TRBJ2-5, with TRBD2 as a possible D gene (6 bases). The DNA matches TRBJ2-7 better at its end, which makes the J call doubtful. The germline V gene has CDR1 MGHRA and CDR2 YSYEKL. This CDR3 spans 16 amino acids. CDR3: CASTATAGSCDYEQYF. The CDR3 bases are TGCGCCAGCACCGCCACAGCGGGCTCGTGCGACTACGAGCAGTACTTC.

This clonotype was seen only a few times. This chain uses TRBV11-2 with TRBJ1-5; D gene uncertain. The CDR3 has 15 residues. The germline V gene encodes CDR1 SGHAT and CDR2 FQNNGV. Trimming pared 5 bases from V and 0 bases from J, leaving 11 bases between. The CDR3 protein is CASSKYLDSNQPQHF. The CDR3 DNA reads TGTGCCAGCAGCAAATATCTCGATAGCAATCAGCCCCAGCATTTT. Variable domain in full (rest from reference TRBV11-2 and TRBJ1-5): EAGVAQSPRYKIIEKRQSVAFWCNPISGHATLYWYQQILGQGPKLLIQFQNNGVVDDSQLPKDRFSAERLKGVDSTLKIQPAKLEDSAVYLCASSKYLDSNQPQHFGDGTRLSIL.

V is TRBV28 and J is TRBJ1-5; D ambiguous. This CDR3 has 12 amino acids. Trimming shortened V by 5 bases and J by 10 bases, and 12 bases separated the two germline ends. Germline CDR1 and CDR2: MDHEN and SYDVKM. For the CDR3, the DNA is TGTGCCAGCAGTATAAAGGCGTATCCCCAGCATTTT. Translating gives CASSIKAYPQHF.

V is TRBV20-1 and J is TRBJ2-4; 10 bases are shared with TRBD2. CDR1 and CDR2 (germline): DFQATT, SNEGSKA (reference sequence). The J segment lost 1 base and the V segment lost 3 bases, leaving 12 bases of the junction unmatched. The CDR3 has 18 residues. The CDR3 reads CSASMGLAGVSAKNIQYF. The CDR3 region has the DNA TGCAGTGCTAGTATGGGGCTAGCGGGAGTTTCGGCCAAAAACATTCAGTACTTC.

V and J are TRBV5-6 and TRBJ2-3, with 14 bases that match TRBD2. Per the germline V gene, CDR1 is SGHDT and CDR2 is YYEEEE. V lost 3 bases, J lost 4 bases, and 7 bases stayed unmatched. This CDR3 has 17 residues. The CDR3 loop reads CASSSLTSGGAPDTQYF. CDR3 DNA sequence: TGTGCCAGCAGCTCCCTGACTAGCGGGGGGGCACCAGATACGCAGTATTTT. Complete variable domain (other parts from reference TRBV5-6 and TRBJ2-3): DAGVTQSPTHLIKTRGQQVTLRCSPKSGHDTVSWYQQALGQGPQFIFQYYEEEERQRGNFPDRFSGHQFPNYSSELNVNALLLGDSALYLCASSSLTSGGAPDTQYFGPGTRLTVL.

This clonotype has just a few counts. The gene calls are TRBV9 and TRBJ2-1; 8 positions match TRBD1. Germline V gene data show CDR1 as SGDLS and CDR2 as YYNGEE. V gave up 4 bases and J gave up 6 bases; unmatched junction bases: 9. CDR3 length: 15 residues. The CDR3 loop is CASSKGRGQGNEQFF. Written as DNA, the CDR3 is TGTGCCAGCAGCAAGGGCAGGGGGCAGGGCAATGAGCAGTTCTTC.

The V call is TRBV2, the J call TRBJ1-2, with D possibly matching TRBD1 (6 bases). The CDR3 loop spans 12 amino acids. CDR1 and CDR2 (germline): SNHLY, FYNNEI. Here the CDR3 reads CARRGGSYGYTF. CDR3 DNA sequence: TGTGCAAGGCGGGGGGGCAGCTATGGCTACACCTTC.

The V gene is TRBV10-3, the J gene TRBJ1-1; 11 bases align to TRBD1. CDR3 length: 13 residues. CDR1 ENHRY and CDR2 SYGVKD come from the germline V gene. V lost 8 bases and J lost 2; bases outside the gene matches: 1. The CDR3 is CAIGTGGNTEAFF. The CDR3 DNA sequence: TGTGCCATCGGGACAGGGGGTAACACTGAAGCTTTCTTT.

The gene calls are TRBV23-1 and TRBJ1-5; no definite D call. TRBV23-1 is flagged as an ORF with uncertain function. The CDR3 is 14 residues long. V lost 4 bases and J lost 2, with 9 bases in between. The CDR3 DNA sequence: TGCGCCAGCAGTCCGGGAGGTTGCAATCAGCCCCAGCATTTT. This translates into CASSPGGCNQPQHF.

V gene TRBV7-3 combines with J gene TRBJ2-1, with D unresolved. V was clipped by 2 bases and J by 0 bases, with 8 bases between them. CDR3 length equals 15 residues. Germline V gene lookup returns CDR1 SGHTA and CDR2 FQGTGA. As DNA, the CDR3 is TGTGCCAGCAGCTTAGGGGTGTACTCCTACAATGAGCAGTTCTTC. Encoded protein: CASSLGVYSYNEQFF.

The chain carries TRBV9 and TRBJ2-1, with 7 nucleotides matching TRBD2. V lost 4 bases and J lost 0; bases outside the gene matches: 7. This CDR3 spans 16 amino acids. Germline V lookup: CDR1 SGDLS, CDR2 YYNGEE. The CDR3 DNA follows: TGTGCCAGCAGCACCCTTGGGAGGGGCTCCTACAATGAGCAGTTCTTC. It translates to CASSTLGRGSYNEQFF. Full variable domain (rest looked up from reference TRBV9 and TRBJ2-1): DSGVTQTPKHLITATGQRVTLRCSPRSGDLSVYWYQQSLDQGLQFLIQYYNGEERAKGNILERFSAQQFPDLHSELNLSSLELGDSALYFCASSTLGRGSYNEQFFGPGTRLTVL.

The V gene is TRBV2, the J gene TRBJ2-5, with a possible D match to TRBD2 (5 bases). Germline V gene sequence: CDR1 SNHLY, CDR2 FYNNEI. V lost 11 bases and J lost 4, with 20 bases in between. The CDR3 is 14 residues long. In DNA form, the CDR3 reads TGTGCCTGTTCCTTTACCCTAGCCGTAGAGACCCAGTACTTC. Translated, it gives CACSFTLAVETQYF. The full variable domain, rest sourced from reference TRBV2 and TRBJ2-5, is EPEVTQTPSHQVTQMGQEVILRCVPISNHLYFYWYRQILGQKVEFLVSFYNNEISEKSEIFDDQFSVERPDGSNFTLKIRSTKLEDSAMYFCACSFTLAVETQYFGPGTRLLVL.